This T cell receptor beta chain was recorded in a study of shared clonotypes between healthy human individuals. Looked up from germline, CDR1 is MDHEN and CDR2 is SYDVKM. This CDR3 comprises 15 residues. With 7 bases clipped from V and 3 bases from J, the junction kept 10 bases outside the gene matches. Assay used: immunoSEQ multiplex PCR; TCRdb lists only in-frame clones, some missing. Here the sample spans roughly 1,500,000 clones, 95% to 99% being singletons. The specimen sequenced was naive CD4+ T cells sorted from blood. Subset of the sample: CD45RA+ positively selected. The sequence derives from a man under 40 in good health. V and J are TRBV28 and TRBJ1-1, with 8 bases that match TRBD1. The DNA for the CDR3 is TGTGCCAGCATATGGGAGACAGGGGTTTACACTGAAGCTTTCTTT. It codes for CASIWETGVYTEAFF.